This record covers a single TCR beta chain. The antigen remains undetermined. The entry originates in a study of T cells in Graves' hyperthyroidism and ophthalmopathy. Whole-study results and caveats: Blood also held most thyroid clonotypes expanded beyond 0.001. The model anticipated ophthalmopathy a median 6.5 months pre-onset.

Amplification yielded TCR beta CDR3 regions, with RNA transcripts as the source. The primer set for the first-round RT-PCR of the TCR CDR3 was HTBI. TCRdb re-called the multiplex PCR reads with MiXCR, one entry per CDR3 protein. The sample holds 450,000 to 600,000 distinct CDR3 sequences, 20% seen once. A NOSPECS grade of at least 4, a Clinical Activity Score of at least 3 and duration under 3 months were recorded in ophthalmopathy patients. Sample: blood. This TCR was recovered from a man aged 35-49 years with Graves' ophthalmopathy.

For the CDR3, the DNA is TGCGCCAGCAGCCAATCTAGTCATACTCTTAATGAGCAGTTCTTC. Translation gives CASSQSSHTLNEQFF. The chain links TRBV4-1 to TRBJ2-1; D unclear. The CDR3 spans 15 residues. Germline V lookup: CDR1 MGHRA, CDR2 YSYEKL. V shed 2 bases and J shed 7 bases, with 15 bases lying between them.